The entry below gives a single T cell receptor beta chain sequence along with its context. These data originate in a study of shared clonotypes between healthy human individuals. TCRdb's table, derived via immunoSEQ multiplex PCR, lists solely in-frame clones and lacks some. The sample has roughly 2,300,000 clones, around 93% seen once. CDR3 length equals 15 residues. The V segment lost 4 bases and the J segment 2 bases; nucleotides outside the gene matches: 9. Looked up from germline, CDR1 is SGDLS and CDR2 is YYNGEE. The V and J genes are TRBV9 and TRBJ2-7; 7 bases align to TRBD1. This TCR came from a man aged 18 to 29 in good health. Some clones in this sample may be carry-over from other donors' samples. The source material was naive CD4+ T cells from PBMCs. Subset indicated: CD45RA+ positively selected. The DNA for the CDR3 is TGTGCCAGCAGCTTCACAGGACAGGAACCCTACGAGCAGTACTTC. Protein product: CASSFTGQEPYEQYF.